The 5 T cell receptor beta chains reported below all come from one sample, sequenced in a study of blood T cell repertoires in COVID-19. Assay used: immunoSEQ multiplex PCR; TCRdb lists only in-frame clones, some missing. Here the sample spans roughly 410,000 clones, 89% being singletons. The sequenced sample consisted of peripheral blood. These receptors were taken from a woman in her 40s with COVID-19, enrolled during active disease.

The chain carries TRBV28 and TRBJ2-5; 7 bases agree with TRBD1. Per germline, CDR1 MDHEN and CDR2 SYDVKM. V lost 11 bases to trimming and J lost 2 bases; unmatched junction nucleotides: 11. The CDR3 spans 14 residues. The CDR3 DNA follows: TGTGCCTGTCGAGGACAGGTGAAACAAGAGACCCAGTACTTC. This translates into CACRGQVKQETQYF.

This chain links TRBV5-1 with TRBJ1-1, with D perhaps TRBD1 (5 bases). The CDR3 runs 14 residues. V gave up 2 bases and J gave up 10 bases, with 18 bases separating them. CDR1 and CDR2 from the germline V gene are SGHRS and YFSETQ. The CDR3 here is CASSFGGTAESAFF. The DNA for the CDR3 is TGCGCCAGCAGCTTTGGGGGGACGGCAGAGTCAGCTTTCTTT.

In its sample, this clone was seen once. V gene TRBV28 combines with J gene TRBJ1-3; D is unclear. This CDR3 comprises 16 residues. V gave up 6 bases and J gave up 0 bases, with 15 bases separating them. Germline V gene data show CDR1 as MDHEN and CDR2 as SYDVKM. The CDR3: CASSETGRSSGNTIYF. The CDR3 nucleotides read TGTGCCAGCAGCGAAACTGGGAGGTCCTCTGGAAACACCATATATTTT.

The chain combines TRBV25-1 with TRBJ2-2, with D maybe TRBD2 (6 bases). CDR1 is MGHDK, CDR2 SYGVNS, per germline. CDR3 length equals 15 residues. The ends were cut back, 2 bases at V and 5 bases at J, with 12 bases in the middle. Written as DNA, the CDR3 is TGTGCCAGCAGTGAAGCCGGGAGTGCTACCGGGGAGCTGTTTTTT. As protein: CASSEAGSATGELFF.

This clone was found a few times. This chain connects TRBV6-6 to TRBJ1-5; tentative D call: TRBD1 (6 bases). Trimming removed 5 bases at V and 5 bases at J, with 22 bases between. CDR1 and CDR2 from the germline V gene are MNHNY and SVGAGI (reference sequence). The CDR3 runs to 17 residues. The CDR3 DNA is TGTGCCAGCAGTCACACCCTCGGTTGGGGGCTGGATCAGCCCCAGCATTTT. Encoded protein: CASSHTLGWGLDQPQHF.